This T cell receptor (beta chain) was documented in a study of blood T cell repertoires in COVID-19. The study recruited exposed participants who had met a COVID-19 case within 2 weeks before entry. Per the original methods: Amplifying reference gene primers gave estimates of nucleated cell counts. Here immunoSEQ multiplex PCR was the method, and the copy in TCRdb shows in-frame clones only, minus some. The DNA was the basis for D and trimming; V, J and clone size are from that table. Among roughly 250,000 clones listed, roughly 88% were seen once. The clonotype originates from a woman aged 40-49 years who had been exposed to COVID-19. Sequenced sample: PBMCs or T cells enriched from blood (not recorded which).

In nucleotides, the CDR3 is TGTGCCAGCAGCTGGGACAGGGGCCTGCGGGAGCAGTACTTC. Its protein product is CASSWDRGLREQYF. The chain recombines TRBV7-8 with TRBJ2-7; 10 nucleotides align to TRBD1. Per the germline V gene, CDR1 is SGHVS and CDR2 is FQNEAQ. J lost 7 bases, V lost 4 bases, and 7 bases had no gene match. This CDR3 has 14 residues.